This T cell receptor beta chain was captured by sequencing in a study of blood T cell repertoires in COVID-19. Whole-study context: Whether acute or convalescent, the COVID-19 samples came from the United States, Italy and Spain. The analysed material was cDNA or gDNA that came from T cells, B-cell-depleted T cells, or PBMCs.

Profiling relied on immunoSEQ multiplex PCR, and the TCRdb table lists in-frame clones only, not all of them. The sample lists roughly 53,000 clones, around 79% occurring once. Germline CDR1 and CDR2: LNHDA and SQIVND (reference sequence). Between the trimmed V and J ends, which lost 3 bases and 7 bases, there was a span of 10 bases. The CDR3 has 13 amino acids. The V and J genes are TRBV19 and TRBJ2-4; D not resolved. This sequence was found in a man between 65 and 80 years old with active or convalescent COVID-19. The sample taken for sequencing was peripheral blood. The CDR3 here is CASSIYVTNIQYF. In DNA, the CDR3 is TGTGCCAGTAGTATCTACGTAACTAACATTCAGTACTTC. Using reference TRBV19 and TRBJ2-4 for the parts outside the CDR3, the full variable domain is DGGITQSPKYLFRKEGQNVTLSCEQNLNHDAMYWYRQDPGQGLRLIYYSQIVNDFQKGDIAEGYSVSREKKESFPLTVTSAQKNPTAFYLCASSIYVTNIQYFGAGTRLSVL.